Presented here are 20 T cell receptor beta chains from one specimen sequenced in a study of cytomegalovirus exposure and HLA in healthy donors. Researchers ran the PCR with 60 Vbeta and 13 Jbeta primers. Measured with immunoSEQ multiplex PCR; TCRdb has only the in-frame clones, and not every one. The sample consists of fewer than 90,000 clones, 78% of them appearing once. Source material: PBMCs. Every receptor here comes from a male donor in good health and CMV-seropositive.

The chain is built from TRBV27 and TRBJ2-7; 13 bases are shared with TRBD2. CDR3 size: 20 residues. In germline, CDR1 is MNHEY, CDR2 SMNVEV (reference sequence). The J segment lost 4 bases and the V segment lost 0 bases, leaving 15 bases of the junction unmatched. Here the CDR3 reads CASSLSPRTSGRLLGYEQYF. CDR3 nucleotide sequence: TGTGCCAGCAGTTTATCTCCCCGGACTAGCGGGAGACTCCTTGGTTACGAGCAGTACTTC.

The rearrangement joins TRBV2 to TRBJ1-5; D unresolved. This CDR3 has 14 residues. Germline CDR1 is SNHLY and CDR2 is FYNNEI. Trimming pared 4 bases from V and 4 bases from J, leaving 11 bases between. The CDR3: CASSGVSRNQPQHF. DNA for the CDR3: TGTGCCAGCAGTGGGGTCAGCAGGAATCAGCCCCAGCATTTT.

The chain has TRBV15 and TRBJ2-2; D is possibly TRBD1 (5 bases). The V end was cut by 3 bases, the J end by 3 bases, with 14 bases between. The germline V gene has CDR1 LNHNV and CDR2 YYDKDF (reference sequence). CDR3 length equals 16 residues. Here the CDR3 reads CATSSLIGAYTGELFF. CDR3 DNA sequence: TGTGCCACCAGCAGCTTGATAGGGGCGTACACCGGGGAGCTGTTTTTT.

This clone was picked up a small number of times. The chain is built from TRBV7-9 and TRBJ1-1; TRBD1 matches at 8 bases. V lost 5 bases to trimming and J lost 11 bases; unmatched junction nucleotides: 13. The CDR3 spans 14 residues. Germline V lookup: CDR1 SEHNR, CDR2 FQNEAQ (reference sequence). This chain's CDR3 is CASSEPGQARGAFF. Here the CDR3 DNA reads TGTGCCAGCAGCGAACCGGGACAGGCCCGCGGGGCTTTCTTT.

The V call is TRBV18, the J call TRBJ2-7; TRBD1 agrees at 8 bases. From germline, CDR1 is KGHSH and CDR2 LQKENI. The length of the CDR3 is 14 residues. The trim removed 5 bases at V and 0 bases at J, leaving 3 bases unmatched. The chain's CDR3 is CASSTGTGSYEQYF. The DNA of the CDR3 is TGTGCCAGCTCAACCGGGACAGGCTCCTACGAGCAGTACTTC. The whole variable domain, remainder taken from reference TRBV18 and TRBJ2-7, is NAGVMQNPRHLVRRRGQEARLRCSPMKGHSHVYWYRQLPEEGLKFMVYLQKENIIDESGMPKERFSAEFPKEGPSILRIQQVVRGDSAAYFCASSTGTGSYEQYFGPGTRLTVT.

The genes are TRBV6-5 and TRBJ1-2, with 7 bases aligning to TRBD1. This CDR3 is 13 amino acids long. J lost 7 bases, V lost 6 bases, and 8 bases had no gene match. Germline V gives CDR1 MNHEY, CDR2 SVGAGI. In nucleotides, the CDR3 is TGTGCCAGCAGCCGTACAGGGGATGGTGGCTACACCTTC. Translating it yields CASSRTGDGGYTF.

V gene TRBV28 combines with J gene TRBJ1-2; unclear D gene. The germline CDR1 and CDR2 sequences are MDHEN and SYDVKM. Trimming stripped 6 bases from V and 1 base from J, with 15 bases between. The length of the CDR3 is 15 residues. CDR3 region: CASRRSGSLNYGYTF. The CDR3 region has the DNA TGTGCCAGCAGGCGCTCGGGGAGCCTTAACTATGGCTACACCTTC.

The rearrangement joins TRBV7-2 to TRBJ2-3, with TRBD2 identical over 8 bases. V trimming: 4 bases; J trimming: 3 bases; junction bases outside the gene matches: 9. The CDR3 covers 16 residues. Germline loops: CDR1 SGHTA, CDR2 FQGNSA. The CDR3 is CASSSHTGGKTDTQYF. The CDR3 region has the DNA TGTGCCAGCAGCTCCCATACGGGAGGGAAGACAGATACGCAGTATTTT.

About this clone itself: At one of its ends the junction is not consistent with the germline gene, which may arise from a read error. The V gene is TRBV13, the J gene TRBJ2-5; D remains unclear. This CDR3 has 14 amino acids. Per germline, CDR1 PRHDT and CDR2 FYEKMQ (reference sequence). CDR3 protein: CASSLYSSQEAQYF. The CDR3 DNA reads as TGTGCCAGCAGCTTATATTCCAGTCAAGAGGCCCAGTACTTC.

CDR3 nucleotide sequence: TGCGCCAGCAGCCAAGCCCAGGGGTTCCCTGGAAACACCATATATTTT. Protein: CASSQAQGFPGNTIYF. The genes are TRBV4-1 and TRBJ1-3; possibly TRBD1 for D (6 bases). The germline CDR1 and CDR2 sequences are MGHRA and YSYEKL. Trimming removed 1 base at V and 2 bases at J, with 12 bases between. This CDR3 comprises 16 residues.

This chain connects TRBV20-1 to TRBJ2-1; the D gene is possibly TRBD2 (6 bases). Germline V gives CDR1 DFQATT, CDR2 SNEGSKA (reference sequence). Deletions cut 6 bases from V and 12 bases from J, with 15 bases between. This CDR3 contains 11 residues. The CDR3 sequence: CSASEAGGQFF. The CDR3, as DNA: TGCAGTGCCAGTGAAGCGGGTGGGCAGTTCTTC.

This clone has just a few counts. The chain carries TRBV30 and TRBJ1-1; D possibly corresponds to TRBD1 (6 bases). V shed 4 bases and J shed 8 bases, with 14 bases lying between them. CDR1 and CDR2 (germline): GTSNPN, SVGIG (reference sequence). The length of the CDR3 is 12 residues. The CDR3 DNA reads as TGTGCCTGGAAATGGGAAGGGACAGAAGCTTTCTTT. It specifies CAWKWEGTEAFF.

A few counts support this clone. The rearrangement uses TRBV10-3 and TRBJ1-1; D uncertain. Germline loops: CDR1 ENHRY, CDR2 SYGVKD. V dropped 0 bases and J dropped 0 bases, with 8 bases sitting between them. The CDR3 is made up of 15 amino acids. CDR3 residues: CAISESSQMNTEAFF. CDR3 sequence (DNA): TGTGCCATCAGTGAGTCGAGCCAAATGAACACTGAAGCTTTCTTT.

The gene calls are TRBV7-2 and TRBJ2-7; the match to TRBD2 covers 7 bases. In germline, CDR1 is SGHTA, CDR2 FQGNSA. This CDR3 is built from 18 residues. Losses at the gene ends were 0 bases for V and 0 bases for J; bases not matched to a gene: 11. CDR3 DNA: TGTGCCAGCAGCTTAGCTATTCGTGGGGGAGGGAGCTCCTACGAGCAGTACTTC. Protein sequence: CASSLAIRGGGSSYEQYF.

The chain joins TRBV11-2 to TRBJ1-1, with TRBD1 identical over 10 bases. The CDR3 loop spans 16 amino acids. J lost 2 bases, V lost 3 bases, and 6 bases had no gene match. CDR1 is SGHAT and CDR2 is FQNNGV in the germline V gene. The DNA of the CDR3 is TGTGCCAGCAGCTTGGGACAGGGGACAACTAACACTGAAGCTTTCTTT. This encodes CASSLGQGTTNTEAFF.

The rearrangement joins TRBV6-5 to TRBJ1-1, with a weak D call TRBD1 (6 bases). V lost 0 bases and J lost 11, with 16 bases in between. The CDR3 is 14 residues long. Germline V gene lookup returns CDR1 MNHEY and CDR2 SVGAGI. As DNA, the CDR3 is TGTGCCAGCAGTTACTCGGTTGGGGGCTTGCGTGCTTTCTTT. It is translated as CASSYSVGGLRAFF.

The chain recombines TRBV7-8 with TRBJ2-7, with 12 positions matching TRBD2. Germline assignment: CDR1 SGHVS and CDR2 FQNEAQ. V was pared by 7 bases and J by 5 bases, with 6 bases of the junction left unmatched. The CDR3 runs to 14 residues. DNA for the CDR3: TGTGCCAGCAAACTACTAGCGGGAGGTCACGAGCAGTACTTC. Its translation is CASKLLAGGHEQYF.

This clone was seen more than once but under ten times. The chain employs TRBV6-1 and TRBJ1-4; 8 bases line up with TRBD1. Unmatched junction bases numbered 8, after V lost 4 bases and J lost 7 bases. CDR1 is MNHNS and CDR2 is SASEGT in the germline V gene. The CDR3 has 15 residues. CDR3 residues: CASSAEDRGGEKLFF. CDR3 DNA sequence: TGTGCCAGCAGTGCCGAAGACAGGGGAGGTGAAAAACTGTTTTTT.

This sequence joins TRBV30 and TRBJ2-1, with 16 bases fitting TRBD2. The CDR3 runs to 20 residues. Germline V gene data show CDR1 as GTSNPN and CDR2 as SVGIG (reference sequence). J lost 9 bases, V lost 5 bases, and 22 bases had no gene match. Here the CDR3 reads CAWGPGGPGTSGRVASEQFF. The DNA of the CDR3 is TGTGCCTGGGGCCCCGGGGGACCTGGGACTAGCGGGAGGGTTGCAAGTGAGCAGTTCTTC.

The V gene is TRBV30, the J gene TRBJ2-1; D is uncertain. CDR3 length: 13 residues. CDR1 and CDR2 (germline): GTSNPN, SVGIG (reference sequence). V lost 8 bases and J lost 0, with 11 bases in between. CDR3 DNA: TGTGCCGGAACAGTGAGCTCCTACAATGAGCAGTTCTTC. This translates into CAGTVSSYNEQFF.